This T cell receptor beta chain was retrieved from a study of shared T cell receptors in the human thymus (dated by TCRdb to the early 2020s). Background on the whole study: The study investigated the way shared, self-reactive T-cell receptor alpha chains are produced in the human thymus.

From the germline V gene, CDR1 is SGDLS and CDR2 is YYNGEE. V loses 0 bases at its end and J loses 4 bases; junction bases beyond the gene matches: 7. Taken from cysteine to phenylalanine, the CDR3 has 15 residues. Solely the CDR3 DNA is kept, with 45 bases framed from the first base. The library relied on the immunoSEQ multiplex PCR assay. The table was pulled from immuneACCESS by TCRdb, which kept in-frame rearrangements only. Such tables lose some clones; where checked, under half of the loss comes from unresolved V genes, and the rest has no known cause. This sample lists under 700,000 clones; about 84% were detected once. Of the sample, around 0.012% falls within the top ten clones. Worth noting for this clone: The target of this receptor is not known. Within one base of it there is no much larger clone, and no base qualities were kept.

The same specimen was also included in a second study, on human thymus T cells. The second paper further reports: Donors were immunologically healthy infants undergoing open corrective cardiac surgery for congenital heart defects in Finland. Thymus tissue was obtained as surgical resects removed during corrective cardiac surgery. Both the thymic and the peripheral blood repertoires appeared to show biased V and J gene segment usage. The related research found that thymic TCR repertoires overlapped highly between unrelated individuals. The study characterized TCR alpha and beta repertoires from about 8 infant thymus samples and a few related peripheral blood samples. Donor ages ranged from roughly 6 to 244 days, and the cohort comprised 5 to 7 male and two female infants. Thymocytes were released mechanically from tissue and stored at -70 °C as pellets of roughly 9.5-31 million cells. A QIAsymphony instrument was used to extract genomic DNA from frozen cell pellets. The immunoSEQ multiplex PCR assay was used to amplify the TCRB and TCRAD loci from a standardized quantity of quality-controlled genomic DNA. The amplicons covered the V(D)J region and were long enough to include the CDR3 and to identify the V and J genes. The commercial immunoSEQ service was used to sequence amplicons on an Illumina platform. Primer bias and sequencing errors were corrected using previously described methods, and TCRAD and TCRB definitions followed the IMGT database. Analysis of the repertoires was done with immunoSEQ Analyzer 3.0 and VDJTools and included basic statistics, V/J segment usage, diversity estimates, rarefaction and pairwise overlap. Chao1, ChaoE, Efron-Thisted, Shannon and inverse Simpson indices were used to estimate diversity, which was also estimated on datasets down-sampled to the smallest sample. Repertoire overlap used strict matching of CDR3 nucleotide sequence, V gene and J gene, with Jaccard-based multidimensional scaling clustering. On average, thymus samples gave roughly 800,000 unique TCRB clonotypes, whereas blood samples gave approximately 84,000.

Sequencing was done on a sample of thymocytes. The sequence was obtained from a boy under two years old with a congenital heart defect. Donor details come from another sample of the same person, matched by shared clones. Here the chain combines TRBV9 and TRBJ2-7, and 7 junctional nucleotides match TRBD2. The DNA sequence is TGTGCCAGCAGCGTAGAGGCGGGAGCAGGTTACGAGCAGTACTTC. It translates as CASSVEAGAGYEQYF.